This TCR beta chain originates from a study of shared clonotypes between healthy human individuals (dated by TCRdb to 2018 to 2020). Some background on the complete study: The cohort comprised a couple of women and a few men aged 18 to 49 years. To estimate repertoire size and how much clonotype sharing occurs between individuals, the study deeply sequenced the blood TCR repertoires of five healthy adults. Between about 0.8 and 8.9 billion PBMCs per donor were obtained by leukapheresis. To increase sequencing depth and limit assay-specific biases, TCR repertoire library preparation and sequencing were carried out by different laboratories using diverse techniques. For each donor, CD4 naive and CD4 memory were each given three plates, CD8 naive was given two plates, and CD8 memory was given one plate.

There are 14 amino acids in the CDR3, from cysteine to phenylalanine inclusive. The kept DNA is CDR3 alone, 42 bases in frame from the first base. Based on the germline V gene, the CDR1 and CDR2 sequences are SGHNT and YENEEA. V lost 1 base and J lost 2 bases; the stretch between them is 8 bases long. Beyond this particular receptor, the publication reports: Across four donors, around 5% of naive CD4, 3% to 4% of naive CD8, 2.3% of memory CD4, and approximately 0.4% of memory CD8 clonotypes were shared. Naive subsets generally had larger estimated clonotype richness than memory subsets. Compared with non-shared clonotypes, the clonotypes found in all four sorted-subset donors had higher generation probabilities. Pairwise subsampling indicated that sequencing depth was expected to affect the degree of clonotype sharing among donors. Sampling was restricted to blood, and TCR repertoires in tissues likely differ from the TCR repertoires found in blood. The genetic and exposure-history diversity represented was limited by the small number of donors. Even with the large sequencing depth, rarefaction of the sorted-subset datasets indicated that sequencing was incomplete.

TCR CDR3 regions were amplified from genomic DNA by multiplex PCR using the deep immunoSEQ assay. For each cell subset, the extracted genomic DNA was distributed evenly across all wells of several immunoSEQ 96-well plates, and each plate served as one replicate. For sorted subsets, each replicate PCR was loaded with 200 ng genomic DNA, equivalent to about 33,000 T cell genomes. The purified libraries were quantified using a Qubit 3.0 fluorometer, sized with a Bioanalyzer 2100, and then quantified again using the KAPA Library Quantification kit. Every immunoSEQ 96-well plate was sequenced on a dedicated single-read 150-cycle Illumina NextSeq 550 flow cell. Processing in the source paper ran as follows. Because the immunoSEQ output included only junctional sequences and no quality scores, the filtering could not be the same as the filtering used for full-length reads. Sequences were annotated with PyIR, a Python wrapper for IgBLAST v1.9, using IMGT germline references to assign V/J genes and CDR3. Reads with weak V/J assignments (E-value above 1e-6), missing CDR3, stop codons, out-of-frame junctions, or ambiguous translated residues were removed. V3J clonotypes were defined by identical inferred V gene, J gene, and CDR3 amino acid sequence. Percentage overlap between repertoires was calculated by dividing the number of shared unique clonotypes by the size of the smaller repertoire. Repertoire richness was assessed with RTK rarefaction, the Chao1 estimator, and Recon v2.1 estimates of unobserved clonotypes. For all TCRbeta clonotypes obtained by the gDNA method from a few donors, generation probabilities were computed with OLGA. In TCRdb, the immuneACCESS table is reduced to in-frame sequences with V and J assigned. These tables do not hold every clone; where another copy was compared, an unresolved V gene accounts for under half, and the others remain unexplained. Clone size and the V and J calls come from that table; the DNA yielded D and trimming. The sample data list approximately 1,500,000 clones, and around 95% of these were observed just once. The top ten constitute roughly 1.2% of the sample.

Healthy HIV-negative adults with no recently reported acute infections or vaccinations were included as donors. Every donor was a Caucasian adult living in Nashville, Tennessee, USA. CD4+ T cells were enriched by magnetic negative selection; naive cells were then positively selected on CD45RA, and the negative fraction formed the memory subset. After blood collection by leukapheresis, PBMCs were isolated using Ficoll-Histopaque density gradient centrifugation and then cryopreserved in the vapor phase of liquid nitrogen. Analytical flow cytometry was used to check the purity and quantity of every magnetically sorted T cell population. Genomic DNA was isolated from every sorted fraction and measured by UV absorbance on a Nanodrop 2000c. Worth noting for this clone: Its antigen specificity is not known. It has no much larger one-base neighbor in the sample; base qualities were not kept. This sample includes further DNA sequences coding for the same CDR3.

Recombination connected TRBV11-3 to TRBJ1-1, with a weak D call of TRBD1 (5 bases match). The sample taken for sequencing was naive CD4+ T cells sorted from blood. Read against the paper, the sample's cell subset or site label means: CD45RA+ positively selected. This receptor was taken from a man aged 25-45 years in good health. The DNA sequence is as follows: TGTGCCAGCAGCTTAGGAAGGGGAAACACTGAAGCTTTCTTT. It translates to CASSLGRGNTEAFF.